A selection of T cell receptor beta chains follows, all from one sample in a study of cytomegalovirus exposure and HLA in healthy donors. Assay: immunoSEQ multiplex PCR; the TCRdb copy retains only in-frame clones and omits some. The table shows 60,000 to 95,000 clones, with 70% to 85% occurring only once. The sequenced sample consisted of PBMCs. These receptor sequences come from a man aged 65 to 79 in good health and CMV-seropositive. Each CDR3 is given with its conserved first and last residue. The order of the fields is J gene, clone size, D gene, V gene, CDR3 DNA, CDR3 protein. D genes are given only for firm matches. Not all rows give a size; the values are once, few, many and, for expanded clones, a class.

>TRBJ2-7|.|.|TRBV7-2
TGTGCCAGCAGCTTAGTCTCGTCGGTTAGCGACTACGAGCAGTACTTC
CASSLVSSVSDYEQYF
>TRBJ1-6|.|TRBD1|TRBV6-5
TGTGCCAGCAGTGAGAGGGACAGTAATTCACCCCTCCACTTT
CASSERDSNSPLHF
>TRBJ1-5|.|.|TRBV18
TGTGCCAGCTCACCCCCAGGGAACAATCAGCCCCAGCATTTT
CASSPPGNNQPQHF
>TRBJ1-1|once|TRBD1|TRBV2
TGTGCCAGCAGTGAAGACAGGGGATACACCCAAGCTTTCTTT
CASSEDRGYTQAFF
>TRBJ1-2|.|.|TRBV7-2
TGTGCCAGCACCCCGGGGGGGACCTCTAACTATGGCTACACCTTC
CASTPGGTSNYGYTF
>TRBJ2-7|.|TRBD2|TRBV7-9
TGTGCCAGCAGCCTTACGGGACTACTCTACGAGCAGTACTTC
CASSLTGLLYEQYF
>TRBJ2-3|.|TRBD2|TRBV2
TGTGCCAGTCAACCGGGGGGGGATACGCAGTATTTT
CASQPGGDTQYF
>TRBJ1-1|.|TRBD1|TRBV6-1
TGTGCCAGCAGTTCCGACAGGGGTGGGACCAAAGCTTTCTTT
CASSSDRGGTKAFF
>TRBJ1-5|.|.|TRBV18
TGTGCCAGCCAGAACAGTTCGGGGTATCAGCCCCAGCATTTT
CASQNSSGYQPQHF
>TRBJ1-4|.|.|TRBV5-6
TGTGCCAGCAGCTTGGCCGGTGGGAGGGGGAATGAAAAACTGTTTTTT
CASSLAGGRGNEKLFF
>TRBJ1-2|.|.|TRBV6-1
TGTGCCAGCAGTGATCTTATAGGTAGAGGGAACTATGGCTACACCTTC
CASSDLIGRGNYGYTF
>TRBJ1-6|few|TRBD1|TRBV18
TGTGCCAGCTCGGGACAGGCCGGTTCCTTTTCTGGTTCACCCCTCCACTTT
CASSGQAGSFSGSPLHF
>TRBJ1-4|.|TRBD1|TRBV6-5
TGTGCCAGCAGTTACTCGGGACAGACAACTAATGAAAAACTGTTTTTT
CASSYSGQTTNEKLFF
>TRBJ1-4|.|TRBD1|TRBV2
TGTGCCAGCAGGGGACAGGGGGCATCCCTTAATGAAAAACTGTTTTTT
CASRGQGASLNEKLFF
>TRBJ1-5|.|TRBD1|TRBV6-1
TGTGCCAGCACCGGGACAGGGGATGTTCAGCCCCAGCATTTT
CASTGTGDVQPQHF
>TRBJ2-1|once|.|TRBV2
TGTGCCAGCCTAGTCGACAGCAATTACAATGAGCAGTTCTTC
CASLVDSNYNEQFF
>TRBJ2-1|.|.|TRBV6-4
TGTGCCAGCAGTCCCCAAATGGGACAAAAGGAGCAGTTCTTC
CASSPQMGQKEQFF
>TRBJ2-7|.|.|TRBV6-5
TGTGCCAGCAGTTACTCGATTTCAGGGACCTACGAGCAGTACTTC
CASSYSISGTYEQYF
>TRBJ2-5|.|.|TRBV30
TGTGCCTGGAGTCCCGGACTAAACCAAGAGACCCAGTACTTC
CAWSPGLNQETQYF
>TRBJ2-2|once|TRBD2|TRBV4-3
TGCGCCAGCAGCCAAGTGGGGGGGGTCTTCACCGGGGAGCTGTTTTTT
CASSQVGGVFTGELFF
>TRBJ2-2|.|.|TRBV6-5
TGTGCCAGCCGAGGTTTGGGGGCGCAAACCGGGGAGCTGTTTTTT
CASRGLGAQTGELFF
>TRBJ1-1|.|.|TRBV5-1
TGCGCCAGCAGCCTCGCCTCAGGGAACACTGAAGCTTTCTTT
CASSLASGNTEAFF
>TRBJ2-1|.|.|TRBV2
TGTGCCAGCAGTGCCCCCCCGCAGGAGCAGTTCTTC
CASSAPPQEQFF
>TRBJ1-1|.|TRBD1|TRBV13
TGTGCCAGCAGCTCCGGACAGGGGGTGATTGAAGCTTTCTTT
CASSSGQGVIEAFF
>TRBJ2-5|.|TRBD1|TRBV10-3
TGTGCCATCAGTGGACAGGGAAGGGAGACCCAGTACTTC
CAISGQGRETQYF
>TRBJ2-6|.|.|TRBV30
TGTGCCGGGGGGGCTAGCTCTGGGGCCAACGTCCTGACTTTC
CAGGASSGANVLTF
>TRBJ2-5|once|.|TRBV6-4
TGTGCCAGCGAAAGGCAGGGAGGCCACCAAGAGACCCAGTACTTC
CASERQGGHQETQYF
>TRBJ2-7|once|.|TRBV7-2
TGTGCCAGCAGCTTAGGTCTGACCGGGGGCTACGAGCAGTACTTC
CASSLGLTGGYEQYF
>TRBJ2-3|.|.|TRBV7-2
TGTGCCAGCAGCTCCTCCACAGATACGCAGTATTTT
CASSSSTDTQYF
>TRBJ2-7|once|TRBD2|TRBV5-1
TGCGCCAGCAGCACCGGGACTAGCGGGAGCGCGTCCGAGCAGTACTTC
CASSTGTSGSASEQYF
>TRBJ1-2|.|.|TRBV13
TGTGCCAGCAGCCAGAAACTGGGACTGAACTATGGCTACACCTTC
CASSQKLGLNYGYTF
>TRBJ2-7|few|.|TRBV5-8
TGTGCCAGCAGCCTAACCGGGGTTGGGCGTTACGAGCAGTACTTC
CASSLTGVGRYEQYF
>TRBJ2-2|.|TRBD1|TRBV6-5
TGTGCCAGCAGTTACAGGGGGCGCAACACCGGGGAGCTGTTTTTT
CASSYRGRNTGELFF
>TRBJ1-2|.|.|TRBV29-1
TGCAGCGTTGGTAGCCTCCGGGGCTACACCTTC
CSVGSLRGYTF